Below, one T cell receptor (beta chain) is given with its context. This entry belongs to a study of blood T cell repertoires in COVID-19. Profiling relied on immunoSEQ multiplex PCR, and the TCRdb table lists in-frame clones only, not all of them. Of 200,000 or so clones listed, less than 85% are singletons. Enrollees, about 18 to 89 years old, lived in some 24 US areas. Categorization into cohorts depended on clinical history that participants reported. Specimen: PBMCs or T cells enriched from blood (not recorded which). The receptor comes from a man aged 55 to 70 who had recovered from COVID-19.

For the CDR3, the DNA is TGCGCCAGCAGCTCCAGCGGGGGTAGCTCCTACGAGCAGTACTTC. Its protein product is CASSSSGGSSYEQYF. The rearrangement joins TRBV5-1 to TRBJ2-7; 8 bases match TRBD2. V trimming: 3 bases; J trimming: 0 bases; junction bases outside the gene matches: 5. Per germline, CDR1 SGHRS and CDR2 YFSETQ. This CDR3 has 15 residues.